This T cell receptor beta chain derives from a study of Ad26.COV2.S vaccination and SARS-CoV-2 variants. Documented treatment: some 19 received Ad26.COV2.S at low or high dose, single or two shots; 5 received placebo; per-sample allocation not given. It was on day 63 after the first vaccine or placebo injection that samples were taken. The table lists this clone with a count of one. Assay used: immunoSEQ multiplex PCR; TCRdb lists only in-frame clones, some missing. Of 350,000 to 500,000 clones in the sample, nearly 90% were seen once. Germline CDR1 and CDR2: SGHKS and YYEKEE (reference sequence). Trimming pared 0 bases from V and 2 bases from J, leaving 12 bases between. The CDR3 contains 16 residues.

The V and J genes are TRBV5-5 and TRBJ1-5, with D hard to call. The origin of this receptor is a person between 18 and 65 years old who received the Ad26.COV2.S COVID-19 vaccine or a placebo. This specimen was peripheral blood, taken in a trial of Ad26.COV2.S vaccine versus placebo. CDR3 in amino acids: CASSLGWDLGNQPQHF. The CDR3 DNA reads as TGTGCCAGCAGCTTGGGGTGGGATTTGGGCAATCAGCCCCAGCATTTT.